This TCR beta chain derives from a study of T cells after yellow fever vaccination. Germline trimming cut 5 bases from V and 0 bases from J; bases unmatched to any gene: 6. Per germline, CDR1 SGHVS and CDR2 FQNEAQ. The CDR3 runs to 15 residues. A process of 5'RACE template switching, which added a universal primer site and UMIs, was used to make TCR cDNA. Each CDR3 protein gets one entry after TCRdb re-called the 5' RACE reads with MiXCR. The sample consists of about 630,000 distinct CDR3 sequences, roughly 12% of them appearing once. This clonotype was detected only a few times. Its target is not known. Study conclusions and caveats: The study re-detected most primary-vaccination clones after the booster (under 97% CD4, around 90% CD8). Among all clonotypes, a small share was observed in both CD4 and CD8 compartments.

The sequence came from a man younger than 45 who received the YFV17D yellow fever vaccine. J is TRBJ2-5 and V is TRBV7-8; 7 bases fit TRBD1. This specimen was PBMCs, taken on the day of the yellow fever booster vaccination. In nucleotides, the CDR3 is TGTGCCAGCAGCAATCACAGGGGCTACCAAGAGACCCAGTACTTC. Encoded protein: CASSNHRGYQETQYF.